One TCR beta chain is described in this entry. Antigen specificity is unknown. The ViraFEST assay expanded antigen-specific CD4+ T cells with viral peptide pools before sequencing. Between days 10 and 11 of culture, CD4+ T cells were separated out. All participants had two doses of either the BNT162b2 or mRNA-1273 vaccine. Testing of the vaccine recipients showed negative nucleocapsid antibodies and no prior SARS-CoV-2 infection. Half-medium replacement with IL-2 medium occurred on days 3 and 7. Germline CDR1 and CDR2: LNHDA and SQIVND (reference sequence). The CDR3 is 17 amino acids. Germline trimming cut 3 bases from V and 2 bases from J; bases unmatched to any gene: 10. Assay used: immunoSEQ multiplex PCR; TCRdb lists only in-frame clones, some missing. The table records roughly 70,000 clones, around four fifths of them present only once. This sample is part of a study of vaccination effects on CD4 cells after COVID-19.

Regarding the study as a whole: Infection-derived and vaccine-derived clones contracted markedly late after vaccination.

This TCR derives from a human donor who received a COVID-19 vaccine. Sequenced here: CD4+ T cells from PBMCs cultured with HCoV-OC43 spike peptides, sampled after COVID-19 vaccination. Indicated subset: HCoV-OC43 spike overlapping peptide pool stimulation. The rearrangement joins TRBV19 to TRBJ2-5, with 9 bases matching TRBD2. CDR3 protein: CASSIRPGAGGQETQYF. Here the CDR3 DNA reads TGTGCCAGTAGTATCCGCCCTGGGGCGGGGGGGCAAGAGACCCAGTACTTC.